This entry is about one T cell receptor beta chain. Its antigen is not known. TCRdb analysed the RT-PCR reads with MiXCR anew, one entry per CDR3 protein. The sample has hundreds of thousands of distinct CDR3 sequences; around 8% are singletons. These data are taken from a study of response to subunit inactivated influenza vaccine. Study results and limitations: A suggestion made by the authors is that each seasonal influenza vaccination recruits few new T cells.

V lost 2 bases, J lost 0 bases, and 4 bases stayed unmatched. The CDR3 runs to 15 residues. The germline CDR1 and CDR2 sequences are MNHEY and SMNVEV (reference sequence). The material sequenced was PBMCs from blood, taken approximately 25 months after vaccination. The source is a man between 50 and 70 years old who received an inactivated influenza vaccine. J is TRBJ2-7 and V is TRBV27, with 7 bases identical to TRBD1. CDR3 nucleotide sequence: TGTGCCAGCAGTTTAAAGGGACAGAGCTCCTACGAGCAGTACTTC. This encodes CASSLKGQSSYEQYF.